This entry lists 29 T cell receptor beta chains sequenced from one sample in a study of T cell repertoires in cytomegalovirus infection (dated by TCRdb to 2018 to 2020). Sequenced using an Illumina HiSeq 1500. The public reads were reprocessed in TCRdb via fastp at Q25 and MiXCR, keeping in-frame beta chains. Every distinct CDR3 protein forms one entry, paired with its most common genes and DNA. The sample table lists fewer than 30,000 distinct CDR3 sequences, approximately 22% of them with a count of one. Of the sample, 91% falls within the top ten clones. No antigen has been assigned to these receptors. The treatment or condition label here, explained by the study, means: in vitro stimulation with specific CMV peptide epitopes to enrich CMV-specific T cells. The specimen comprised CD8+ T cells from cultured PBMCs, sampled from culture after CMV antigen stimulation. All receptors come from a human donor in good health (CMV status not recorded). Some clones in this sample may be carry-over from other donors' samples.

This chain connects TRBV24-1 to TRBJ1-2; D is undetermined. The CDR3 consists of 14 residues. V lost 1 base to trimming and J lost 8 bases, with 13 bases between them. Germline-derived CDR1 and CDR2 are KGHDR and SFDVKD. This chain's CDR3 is CATSDFETFGGYTF. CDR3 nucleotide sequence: TGTGCCACCAGTGATTTCGAGACATTCGGGGGCTACACCTTC.

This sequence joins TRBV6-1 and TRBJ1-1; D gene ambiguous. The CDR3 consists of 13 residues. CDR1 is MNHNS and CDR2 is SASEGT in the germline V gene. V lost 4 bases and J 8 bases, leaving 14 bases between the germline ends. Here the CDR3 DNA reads TGTGCCAGCAGTGGGGGTCCCGAAAGCGAAGCTTTCTTT. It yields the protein CASSGGPESEAFF.

The DNA for the CDR3 is TGTGCCAGCAGTCGAGCCCTAAAACAGGATTCACCCCTCCACTTT. This translates into CASSRALKQDSPLHF. The chain carries TRBV6-5 and TRBJ1-6; possibly TRBD1 for D (5 bases). This CDR3 is 15 amino acids long. Trimming removed 5 bases from V and 8 bases from J, with 16 bases in between. CDR1 and CDR2 (germline): MNHEY, SVGAGI.

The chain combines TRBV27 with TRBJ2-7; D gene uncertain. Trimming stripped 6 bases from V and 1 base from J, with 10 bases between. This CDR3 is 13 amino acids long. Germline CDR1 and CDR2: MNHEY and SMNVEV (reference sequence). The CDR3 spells CASSRTHSYEQYF. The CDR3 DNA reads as TGTGCCAGCAGCCGTACCCATTCCTACGAGCAGTACTTC.

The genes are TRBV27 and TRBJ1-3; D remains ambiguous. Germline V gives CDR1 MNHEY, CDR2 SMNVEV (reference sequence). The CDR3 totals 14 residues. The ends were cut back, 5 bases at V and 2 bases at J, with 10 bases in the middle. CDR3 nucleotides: TGTGCCAGCAGTCCCCTGCCCCCTGGAAACACCATATATTTT. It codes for CASSPLPPGNTIYF.

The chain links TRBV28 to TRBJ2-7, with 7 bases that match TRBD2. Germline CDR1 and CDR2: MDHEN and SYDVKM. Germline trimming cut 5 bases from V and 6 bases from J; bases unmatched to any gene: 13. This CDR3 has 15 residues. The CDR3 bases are TGTGCCAGCAGTACAACCAGACTAGCATCAGGCGAGCAGTACTTC. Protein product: CASSTTRLASGEQYF. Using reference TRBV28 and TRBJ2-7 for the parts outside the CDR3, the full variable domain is DVKVTQSSRYLVKRTGEKVFLECVQDMDHENMFWYRQDPGLGLRLIYFSYDVKMKEKGDIPEGYSVSREKKERFSLILESASTNQTSMYLCASSTTRLASGEQYFGPGTRLTVT.

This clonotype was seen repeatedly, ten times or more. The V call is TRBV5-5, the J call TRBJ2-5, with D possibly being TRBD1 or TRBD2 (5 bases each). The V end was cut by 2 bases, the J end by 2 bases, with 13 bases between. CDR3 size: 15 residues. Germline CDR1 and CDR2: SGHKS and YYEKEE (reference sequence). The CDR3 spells CASSFRDGAQETQYF. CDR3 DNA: TGTGCCAGCAGCTTTCGGGACGGGGCTCAAGAGACCCAGTACTTC.

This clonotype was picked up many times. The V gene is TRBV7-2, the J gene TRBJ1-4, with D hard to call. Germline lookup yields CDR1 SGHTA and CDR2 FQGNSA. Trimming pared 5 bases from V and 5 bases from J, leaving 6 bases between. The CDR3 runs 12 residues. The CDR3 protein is CASSLMNEKLFF. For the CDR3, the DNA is TGTGCCAGCAGCCTCATGAATGAAAAACTGTTTTTT.

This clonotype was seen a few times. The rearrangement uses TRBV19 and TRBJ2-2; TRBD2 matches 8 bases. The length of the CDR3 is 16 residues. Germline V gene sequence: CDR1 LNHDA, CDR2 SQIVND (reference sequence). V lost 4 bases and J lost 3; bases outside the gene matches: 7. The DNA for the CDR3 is TGTGCCAGTAGTACCTGGACTAGCCGATACACCGGGGAGCTGTTTTTT. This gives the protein CASSTWTSRYTGELFF.

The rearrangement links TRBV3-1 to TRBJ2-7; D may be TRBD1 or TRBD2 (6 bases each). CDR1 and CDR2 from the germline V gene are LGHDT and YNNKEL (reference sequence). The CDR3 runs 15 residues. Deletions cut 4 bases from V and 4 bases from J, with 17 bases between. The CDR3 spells CASSPIRGAIYEQYF. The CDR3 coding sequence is TGTGCCAGCAGCCCCATTAGGGGGGCTATATACGAGCAGTACTTC.

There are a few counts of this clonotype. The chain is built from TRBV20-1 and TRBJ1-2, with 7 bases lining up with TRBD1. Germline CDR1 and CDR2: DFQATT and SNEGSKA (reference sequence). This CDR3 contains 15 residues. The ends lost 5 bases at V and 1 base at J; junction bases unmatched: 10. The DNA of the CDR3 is TGCAGTGCTTCAACCGGGACAGCAATTAACTATGGCTACACCTTC. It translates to CSASTGTAINYGYTF.

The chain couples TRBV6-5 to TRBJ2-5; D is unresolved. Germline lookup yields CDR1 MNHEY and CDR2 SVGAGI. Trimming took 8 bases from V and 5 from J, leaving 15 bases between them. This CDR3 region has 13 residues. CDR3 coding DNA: TGTGCCAGCCGGCGGCCTCTAGGGGAGACCCAGTACTTC. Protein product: CASRRPLGETQYF.

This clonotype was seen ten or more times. CDR3 DNA sequence: TGCGCCACCAGTGGAGTAGCTAACTATGGCTACACCTTC. Amino acids: CATSGVANYGYTF. The V and J genes are TRBV4-1 and TRBJ1-2; no clear D gene. The CDR3 loop spans 13 amino acids. V was trimmed by 10 bases and J by 0 bases, leaving 12 bases between them. The germline V gene has CDR1 MGHRA and CDR2 YSYEKL.

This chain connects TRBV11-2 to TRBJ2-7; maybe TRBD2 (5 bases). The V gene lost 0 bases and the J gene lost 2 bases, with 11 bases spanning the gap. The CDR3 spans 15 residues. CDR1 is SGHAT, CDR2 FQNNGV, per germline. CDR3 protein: CASSLDGVGAYEQYF. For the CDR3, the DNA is TGTGCCAGCAGCTTAGATGGGGTGGGAGCCTACGAGCAGTACTTC. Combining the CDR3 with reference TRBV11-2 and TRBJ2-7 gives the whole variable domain EAGVAQSPRYKIIEKRQSVAFWCNPISGHATLYWYQQILGQGPKLLIQFQNNGVVDDSQLPKDRFSAERLKGVDSTLKIQPAKLEDSAVYLCASSLDGVGAYEQYFGPGTRLTVT.

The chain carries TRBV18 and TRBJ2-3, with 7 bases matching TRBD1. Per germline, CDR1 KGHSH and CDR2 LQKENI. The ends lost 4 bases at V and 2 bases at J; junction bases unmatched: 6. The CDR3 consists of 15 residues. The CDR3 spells CASSQRQGITDTQYF. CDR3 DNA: TGTGCCAGCTCACAACGACAGGGAATCACAGATACGCAGTATTTT. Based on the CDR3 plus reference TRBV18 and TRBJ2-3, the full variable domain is NAGVMQNPRHLVRRRGQEARLRCSPMKGHSHVYWYRQLPEEGLKFMVYLQKENIIDESGMPKERFSAEFPKEGPSILRIQQVVRGDSAAYFCASSQRQGITDTQYFGPGTRLTVL.

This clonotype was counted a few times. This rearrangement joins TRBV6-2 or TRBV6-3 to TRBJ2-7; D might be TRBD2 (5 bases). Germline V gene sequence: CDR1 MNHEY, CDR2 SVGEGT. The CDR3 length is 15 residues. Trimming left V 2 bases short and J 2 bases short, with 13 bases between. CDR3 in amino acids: CASSYGVRGTYEQYF. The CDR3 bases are TGTGCCAGCAGTTACGGAGTCCGGGGAACCTACGAGCAGTACTTC.

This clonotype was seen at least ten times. Here the CDR3 reads CASSRGNTEAFF. CDR3 nucleotides: TGTGCCAGCAGCCGTGGAAACACTGAAGCTTTCTTT. The J gene is TRBJ1-1, the V gene TRBV27; no reliable D call. The germline V gene encodes CDR1 MNHEY and CDR2 SMNVEV (reference sequence). Trimming pared 6 bases from V and 2 bases from J, leaving 7 bases between. This CDR3 is built from 12 residues.

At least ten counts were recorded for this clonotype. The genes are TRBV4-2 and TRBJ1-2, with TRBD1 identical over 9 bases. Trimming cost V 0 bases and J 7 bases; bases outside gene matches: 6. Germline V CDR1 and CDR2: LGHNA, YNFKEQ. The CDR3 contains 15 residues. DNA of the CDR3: TGTGCCAGCAGCCAAGAGGAGACAGGGGGTGGTGGCTACACCTTC. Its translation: CASSQEETGGGGYTF.

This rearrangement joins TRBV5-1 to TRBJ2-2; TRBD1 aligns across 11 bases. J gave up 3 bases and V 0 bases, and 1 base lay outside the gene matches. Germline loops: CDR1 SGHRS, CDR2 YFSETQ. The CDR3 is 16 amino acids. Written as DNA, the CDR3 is TGCGCCAGCAGCTTGGCGGGACAGGGGGACACCGGGGAGCTGTTTTTT. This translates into CASSLAGQGDTGELFF.

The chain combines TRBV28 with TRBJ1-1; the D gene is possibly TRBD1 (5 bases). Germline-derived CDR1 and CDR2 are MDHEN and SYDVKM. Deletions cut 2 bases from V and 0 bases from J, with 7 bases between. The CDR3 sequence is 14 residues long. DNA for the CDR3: TGTGCCAGCAGTTTACCAGGGATGAACACTGAAGCTTTCTTT. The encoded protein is CASSLPGMNTEAFF.

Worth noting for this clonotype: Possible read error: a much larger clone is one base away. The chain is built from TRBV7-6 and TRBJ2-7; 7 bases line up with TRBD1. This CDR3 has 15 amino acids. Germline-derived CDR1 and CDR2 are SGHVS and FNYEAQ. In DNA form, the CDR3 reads TGTGCCAACAGCTCCCGACAGGGACCTACCTACGAGCAGTACTTC. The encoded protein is CANSSRQGPTYEQYF.

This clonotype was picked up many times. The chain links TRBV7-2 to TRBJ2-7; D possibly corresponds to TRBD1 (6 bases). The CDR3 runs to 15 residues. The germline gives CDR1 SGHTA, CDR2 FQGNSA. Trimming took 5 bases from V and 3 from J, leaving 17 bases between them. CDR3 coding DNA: TGTGCCAGCAGCGCGGCCTCGGACAGTTTCTACGAGCAGTACTTC. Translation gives CASSAASDSFYEQYF. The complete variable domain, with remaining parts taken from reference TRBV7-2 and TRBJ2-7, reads GAGVSQSPSNKVTEKGKDVELRCDPISGHTALYWYRQSLGQGLEFLIYFQGNSAPDKSGLPSDRFSAERTGGSVSTLTIQRTQQEDSAVYLCASSAASDSFYEQYFGPGTRLTVT.

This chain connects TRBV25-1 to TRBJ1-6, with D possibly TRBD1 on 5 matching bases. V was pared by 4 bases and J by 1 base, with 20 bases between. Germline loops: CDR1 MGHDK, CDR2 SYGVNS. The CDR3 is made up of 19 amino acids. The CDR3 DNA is TGTGCCAGCAGTGCTAAACGACGGGACCTATGGTCCTATAATTCACCCCTCCACTTT. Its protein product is CASSAKRRDLWSYNSPLHF.

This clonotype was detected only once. The CDR3 sequence is CASSLIPGQGAYNEQFF. Here the CDR3 DNA reads TGCGCCAGCAGCTTGATTCCGGGACAGGGGGCGTACAATGAGCAGTTCTTC. This chain joins TRBV5-1 and TRBJ2-1; TRBD1 aligns across 12 bases. Per germline, CDR1 SGHRS and CDR2 YFSETQ. This CDR3 spans 17 amino acids. V lost 1 base and J lost 4; bases outside the gene matches: 6.

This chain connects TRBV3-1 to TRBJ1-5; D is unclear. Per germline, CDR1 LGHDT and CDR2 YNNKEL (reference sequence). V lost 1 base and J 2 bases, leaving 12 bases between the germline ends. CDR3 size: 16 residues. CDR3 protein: CASSQGGSTGNQPQHF. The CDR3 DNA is TGTGCCAGCAGCCAAGGGGGATCTACTGGCAATCAGCCCCAGCATTTT.

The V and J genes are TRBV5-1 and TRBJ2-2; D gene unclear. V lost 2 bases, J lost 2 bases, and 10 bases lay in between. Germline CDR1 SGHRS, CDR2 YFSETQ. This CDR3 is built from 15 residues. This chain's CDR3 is CASSFGRKNTGELFF. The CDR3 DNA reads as TGCGCCAGCAGCTTCGGCCGAAAAAACACCGGGGAGCTGTTTTTT.

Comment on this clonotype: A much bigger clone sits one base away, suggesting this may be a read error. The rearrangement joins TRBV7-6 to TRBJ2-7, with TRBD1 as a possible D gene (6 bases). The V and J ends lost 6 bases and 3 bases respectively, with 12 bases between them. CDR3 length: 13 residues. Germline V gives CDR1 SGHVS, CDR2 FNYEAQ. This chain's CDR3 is CASRPIGGYEQYF. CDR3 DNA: TGTGCCAGCAGACCGATAGGGGGCTACGAGCAGTACTTC. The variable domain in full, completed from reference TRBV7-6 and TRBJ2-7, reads GAGVSQSPRYKVTKRGQDVALRCDPISGHVSLYWYRQALGQGPEFLTYFNYEAQQDKSGLPNDRFSAERPEGSISTLTIQRTEQRDSAMYRCASRPIGGYEQYFGPGTRLTVT.

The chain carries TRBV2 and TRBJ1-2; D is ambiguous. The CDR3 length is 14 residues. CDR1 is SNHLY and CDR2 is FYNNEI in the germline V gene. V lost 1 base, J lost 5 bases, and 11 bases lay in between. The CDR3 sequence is CASSEVTGWYGYTF. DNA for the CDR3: TGTGCCAGCAGTGAAGTTACGGGATGGTATGGCTACACCTTC.

This chain's CDR3 is CASSQTGGGYNSPLHF. DNA for the CDR3: TGTGCCAGCAGCCAGACAGGGGGCGGTTATAATTCACCCCTCCACTTT. The chain is built from TRBV11-2 and TRBJ1-6, with 10 bases identical to TRBD1. Germline V CDR1 and CDR2: SGHAT, FQNNGV. The CDR3 length is 16 residues. The ends lost 5 bases at V and 4 bases at J; junction bases unmatched: 5.